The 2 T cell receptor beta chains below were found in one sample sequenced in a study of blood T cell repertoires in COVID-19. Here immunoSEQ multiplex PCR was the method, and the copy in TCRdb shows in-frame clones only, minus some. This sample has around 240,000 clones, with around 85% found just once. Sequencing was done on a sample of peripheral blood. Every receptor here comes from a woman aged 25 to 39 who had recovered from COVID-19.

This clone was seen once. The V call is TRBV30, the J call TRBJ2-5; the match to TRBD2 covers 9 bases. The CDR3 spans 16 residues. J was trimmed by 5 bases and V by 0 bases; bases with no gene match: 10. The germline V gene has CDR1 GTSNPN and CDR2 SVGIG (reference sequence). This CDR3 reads CAWSVPLAGFEETQYF. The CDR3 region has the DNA TGTGCCTGGAGTGTTCCTCTAGCGGGGTTCGAGGAGACCCAGTACTTC.

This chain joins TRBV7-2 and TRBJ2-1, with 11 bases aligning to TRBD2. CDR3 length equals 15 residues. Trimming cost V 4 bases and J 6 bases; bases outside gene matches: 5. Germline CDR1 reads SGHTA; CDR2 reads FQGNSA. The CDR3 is CASSYSGGAGNEQFF. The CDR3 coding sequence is TGTGCCAGCAGCTATAGCGGGGGGGCTGGCAATGAGCAGTTCTTC.